This TCR beta chain was captured in a study of T cell responses to AZD1222 COVID-19 vaccine. Repertoires were generated with immunoSEQ multiplex PCR, while TCRdb's copy carries only in-frame clones and drops some. The top ten hold 3.1% of the sample, which has about 91,000 clones, about 94% seen once. From germline, CDR1 is LGHNA and CDR2 YSLEER. This CDR3 is built from 18 residues. V shed 1 base and J 4 bases; nucleotides not matched to a gene: 12. The rearrangement uses TRBV4-3 and TRBJ1-3; TRBD1 matches at 8 bases. The sequence came from an adult who received the AZD1222 COVID-19 vaccine. This specimen was peripheral blood, taken 28 days after the second AZD1222 dose. CDR3 sequence: CASSQAPNDRGPGNTIYF. The CDR3 DNA reads TGCGCCAGCAGCCAAGCCCCAAACGACAGGGGACCCGGAAACACCATATATTTT.